This T cell receptor beta chain was recorded in a study of blood T cell repertoires in COVID-19. Turning to the study itself: PBMCs, B-cell-depleted T cells, or T cells were the source of the cDNA or gDNA that made up the material.

Profiling relied on immunoSEQ multiplex PCR, and the TCRdb table lists in-frame clones only, not all of them. The sample includes around 220,000 clones, about 90% of them seen just once. Trimming shortened V by 6 bases and J by 9 bases, and 18 bases separated the two germline ends. Germline values: CDR1 MNHEY, CDR2 SVGAGI. There are 13 residues in the CDR3. The clonotype originates from a man aged 18 to 29 with active or convalescent COVID-19. The chain couples TRBV6-5 to TRBJ2-7, with a possible D match to TRBD1 (5 bases). The sequenced material came from peripheral blood. The CDR3 reads CASSGPGRGRQYF. The CDR3 nucleotides read TGTGCCAGCAGCGGGCCAGGGCGAGGTAGGCAGTACTTC.